These 17 T cell receptor beta chains were all obtained from the same sample, sequenced in a study of T-cell reconstitution after alpha-beta-depleted transplantation in children. This sample's TCRbeta library carried unique molecular identifier barcodes. TCRdb re-called the PCR reads with MiXCR, one entry per CDR3 protein. The sample has hundreds of thousands of distinct CDR3 sequences, around 12% seen once. The sample consisted of PBMCs from the stem cell graft donor, taken from the stem cell graft. These receptors all come from a human donor who donated a stem cell graft to a child with combined immunodeficiency.

This clonotype was recorded at least ten times. The chain links TRBV24-1 to TRBJ2-2, with D maybe TRBD1 (6 bases). Trimming removed 5 bases from V and 0 bases from J, with 12 bases in between. The germline V gene has CDR1 KGHDR and CDR2 SFDVKD. CDR3 length equals 16 residues. DNA for the CDR3: TGTGCCACCAGTGCTCCAGGGGAATCGAACACCGGGGAGCTGTTTTTT. Translation gives CATSAPGESNTGELFF.

This clonotype was detected ten times or more. This chain connects TRBV7-2 to TRBJ2-5; D not resolved. The V end lost 5 bases, the J end lost 2 bases, and 15 bases lay between the germline ends. Per germline, CDR1 SGHTA and CDR2 FQGNSA. The CDR3 is made up of 15 amino acids. In DNA, the CDR3 is TGTGCCAGCAGCAACAGAAGGCGAGGACAAGAGACCCAGTACTTC. Residues: CASSNRRRGQETQYF.

This chain connects TRBV6-1 to TRBJ1-2; TRBD1 matches at 9 bases. The germline V gene has CDR1 MNHNS and CDR2 SASEGT. V was clipped by 4 bases and J by 6 bases; unmatched bases: 15. There are 17 residues in the CDR3. CDR3 protein: CASSGPNSDRGRNGYTF. The CDR3 DNA sequence: TGTGCCAGCAGTGGGCCGAACTCCGACAGGGGGAGGAATGGCTACACCTTC.

This sequence joins TRBV12-3 or TRBV12-4 and TRBJ1-2, with TRBD1 as a possible D gene (6 bases). This CDR3 comprises 16 residues. The V and J ends lost 3 bases and 8 bases respectively, with 22 bases between them. CDR3 region: CASSFYGQLVSGGYTF. The CDR3 coding sequence is TGTGCCAGCAGTTTTTACGGACAGTTAGTCTCCGGGGGCTACACCTTC.

This clonotype was seen at least ten times. The chain employs TRBV4-3 and TRBJ2-3; weak D call: TRBD2 (5 bases). The CDR3 consists of 14 residues. CDR1 and CDR2 (germline): LGHNA, YSLEER. V was pared by 1 base and J by 6 bases, with 11 bases between. In DNA form, the CDR3 reads TGCGCCAGCAGCCAAGTCCGGGATATGGATACGCAGTATTTT. The encoded protein is CASSQVRDMDTQYF.

The V gene is TRBV5-5, the J gene TRBJ2-3; D unclear. This CDR3 comprises 14 residues. The V end was cut by 7 bases, the J end by 0 bases, with 12 bases between. Germline V lookup: CDR1 SGHKS, CDR2 YYEKEE (reference sequence). DNA of the CDR3: TGTGCCAGCGGGCTAGGCGAGAGCACAGATACGCAGTATTTT. Translating gives CASGLGESTDTQYF.

This clonotype has more than one count but fewer than ten. The chain is built from TRBV20-1 and TRBJ2-7; 16 bases map to TRBD2. There are 19 residues in the CDR3. Germline CDR1 DFQATT, CDR2 SNEGSKA (reference sequence). The V gene end was trimmed by 0 bases and the J gene end by 5 bases; junction bases not matched to a gene: 13. CDR3: CSARDRGLAGGPRPNEQYF. The CDR3 DNA is TGCAGTGCTAGAGACCGGGGACTAGCGGGGGGGCCTCGTCCGAACGAGCAGTACTTC.

V is TRBV5-3 and J is TRBJ2-5, with TRBD1 as a possible D gene (5 bases). TRBV5-3 is designated an ORF whose function remains uncertain. The germline V and J ends were trimmed by 1 base and 2 bases, with 12 bases remaining between them. The CDR3 sequence is 15 residues long. CDR3 in DNA: TGTGCCAGAAGCTTGACTTTGCCAGGGCAAGAGACCCAGTACTTC. Translated, it gives CARSLTLPGQETQYF.

The sample holds a few counts of this clonotype. This chain uses TRBV12-3 or TRBV12-4 with TRBJ2-1; 7 bases match TRBD2. Trimming at V came to 5 bases and at J to 9 bases, leaving 4 bases not matched to a gene. The length of the CDR3 is 12 residues. The CDR3 sequence: CASSKGTTEQFF. The CDR3 DNA follows: TGTGCCAGCAGTAAGGGGACTACTGAGCAGTTCTTC.

The chain couples TRBV7-9 to TRBJ1-2, with 7 nucleotides matching TRBD1. The germline V gene has CDR1 SEHNR and CDR2 FQNEAQ (reference sequence). Trimming took 5 bases from V and 4 from J; bases not matched to a gene: 13. The CDR3 spans 16 residues. The chain's CDR3 is CASSQLPGTVIYGYTF. The DNA for the CDR3 is TGTGCCAGCAGCCAACTTCCGGGGACAGTGATCTATGGCTACACCTTC.

This clonotype was observed many times. This sequence joins TRBV12-3 or TRBV12-4 and TRBJ1-1; D is unclear. CDR3 length: 13 residues. V was pared by 1 base and J by 4 bases, with 7 bases between. CDR3 loop: CASSLGRSTEAFF. In DNA, the CDR3 is TGTGCCAGCAGTTTAGGTAGGAGCACTGAAGCTTTCTTT.

This chain links TRBV21-1 with TRBJ2-7; the table calls TRBD1, which could not be checked here. TRBV21-1 constitutes a pseudogene. This CDR3 has 14 amino acids. The CDR3, as DNA: TGTGCCAGCAGCAAAGAGGGCGCTTTCTACGAGCAGTACTTC. The encoded protein is CASSKEGAFYEQYF.

J is TRBJ2-7 and V is TRBV20-1, with TRBD2 matching over 9 bases. The ends lost 6 bases at V and 7 bases at J; junction bases unmatched: 10. This CDR3 is built from 13 residues. Germline assignment: CDR1 DFQATT and CDR2 SNEGSKA (reference sequence). The CDR3 bases are TGCAGTGCACTAGAGCGGGGGGCGGGGGAGCAGTACTTC. It encodes CSALERGAGEQYF.

This clonotype appeared many times. V and J are TRBV5-1 and TRBJ1-3; TRBD1 is a possible D gene (6 bases). V shed 4 bases and J shed 0 bases, with 8 bases lying between them. CDR3 size: 14 residues. CDR1 is SGHRS and CDR2 is YFSETQ in the germline V gene. The CDR3 reads CASSPGDSGNTIYF. The CDR3 DNA sequence: TGCGCCAGCAGCCCAGGGGACTCTGGAAACACCATATATTTT.

This clonotype occurred a few times. The CDR3 spells CAISPRDREEKLFF. CDR3 sequence (DNA): TGTGCCATCAGCCCCCGGGACAGAGAGGAAAAACTGTTTTTT. The V call is TRBV10-3, the J call TRBJ1-4, with 7 bases aligning to TRBD1. J was trimmed by 8 bases and V by 6 bases; bases with no gene match: 9. CDR1 and CDR2 (germline): ENHRY, SYGVKD. This CDR3 comprises 14 residues.

The chain carries TRBV12-3 or TRBV12-4 and TRBJ2-2, with unresolved D. There are 12 residues in the CDR3. The V gene lost 5 bases and the J gene lost 6 bases, with 7 bases spanning the gap. The DNA of the CDR3 is TGTGCCAGCAGTAGACCCCCCGGGGAGCTGTTTTTT. Amino acids: CASSRPPGELFF.

On this clonotype: A much larger clone differs by one base, so this may be a read error. V usage is TRBV9 and J usage is TRBJ2-1; D unresolved. Germline V gives CDR1 SGDLS, CDR2 YYNGEE. Trimming removed 4 bases from V and 3 bases from J, with 11 bases in between. This CDR3 spans 14 amino acids. The chain's CDR3 is CASSIRHNYNEQFF. The CDR3 DNA reads TGTGCCAGCAGCATACGGCACAACTACAATGAGCAGTTCTTC.